A single sample gave rise to the 23 T cell receptor beta chains below, sequenced in a study of immune heterogeneity within non-small cell lung tumors. With 32 V and 13 J primers, multiplex PCR amplified the TCR beta CDR3. TCRdb re-analysed the multiplex PCR reads in MiXCR, keeping a single row per CDR3 protein. The sample has 11,000 or so distinct CDR3 sequences, 25% to 30% seen once; the top ten hold around 13%. With 600 ng used per sample, the template was genomic DNA from bulk tumor. Taken during surgery, several biopsies per primary tumor were spaced as far apart as possible within the tumor mass. These patients got curative surgery after being newly diagnosed with untreated non-small cell lung cancer. The sequenced sample was lung tumor tissue. Receptors were obtained from a man between 45 and 60 years old with non-small cell lung cancer.

In regard to this clonotype: This may come from a read error, since a much larger clone is one base off. This chain links TRBV5-1 with TRBJ2-1; tentatively, D is TRBD1 (6 bases). This CDR3 has 14 amino acids. CDR1 and CDR2 from the germline V gene are SGHRS and YFSETQ. Trimming left V 4 bases short and J 9 bases short, with 17 bases between. The CDR3 loop is CASSINQGNSEQFF. The CDR3 nucleotides are TGCGCCAGCAGCATCAACCAGGGGAACAGTGAGCAGTTCTTC.

Sample share makes this clonotype medium-sized. The V call is TRBV11-2, the J call TRBJ1-2, with no clear D. Germline CDR1 reads SGHAT; CDR2 reads FQNNGV. The V end was cut by 0 bases, the J end by 0 bases, with 8 bases between. The CDR3 is 15 residues long. The chain's CDR3 is CASSLEGSTNYGYTF. The CDR3, as DNA: TGTGCCAGCAGCTTAGAGGGCAGCACTAACTATGGCTACACCTTC.

The chain couples TRBV3-1 to TRBJ1-1, with D maybe TRBD1 (5 bases). This CDR3 has 16 amino acids. With 4 bases removed from V and 5 bases from J, the gap between germline ends came to 20 bases. Germline CDR1 reads LGHDT; CDR2 reads YNNKEL (reference sequence). The CDR3 region is CASSPSGPRGGTEAFF. CDR3 nucleotides: TGTGCCAGCAGCCCGTCAGGGCCTCGGGGGGGTACTGAAGCTTTCTTT. Complete variable domain (other parts from reference TRBV3-1 and TRBJ1-1): DTAVSQTPKYLVTQMGNDKSIKCEQNLGHDTMYWYKQDSKKFLKIMFSYNNKELIINETVPNRFSPKSPDKAHLNLHINSLELGDSAVYFCASSPSGPRGGTEAFFGQGTRLTVV.

This clonotype was counted a few times. The chain employs TRBV20-1 and TRBJ2-3; D gene unclear. The ends were cut back, 3 bases at V and 4 bases at J, with 8 bases in the middle. CDR3 length equals 12 residues. Germline values: CDR1 DFQATT, CDR2 SNEGSKA (reference sequence). The CDR3, as DNA: TGCAGTGCTAGCCTAGAGGCAGATACGCAGTATTTT. It codes for CSASLEADTQYF.

About this clonotype itself: Being one base from a much bigger clone, this may be a read error. J is TRBJ2-5 and V is TRBV4-1; D uncertain. The CDR3 runs to 11 residues. Germline V gives CDR1 MGHRA, CDR2 YSYEKL. The CDR3 nucleotides are TGCGCCAGCAGCCAACAAGAGACCCAGAACTTC. The encoded protein is CASSQQETQNF.

The V call is TRBV14, the J call TRBJ2-1, with TRBD2 matching over 7 bases. The CDR3 consists of 19 residues. Trimming cost V 1 base and J 6 bases; bases outside gene matches: 18. Germline CDR1 is SGHDN and CDR2 is FVKESK. The DNA for the CDR3 is TGTGCCAGCAGCCAAGCCTCCTGGGGGAGGGCCTATGCACGCAATGAGCAGTTCTTC. Its protein product is CASSQASWGRAYARNEQFF.

This clonotype is a singleton in its sample. A read error is possible here, since a much larger clone lies one base away. The V gene is TRBV2, the J gene TRBJ2-7, with a weak D call TRBD1 (5 bases). V gave up 11 bases and J gave up 4 bases, with 12 bases separating them. The CDR3 contains 11 residues. Looked up from germline, CDR1 is SNHLY and CDR2 is FYNNEI. The CDR3 DNA is TGTGCCTGCGGCAGGGAATACGAGCAGTACTTC. As protein: CACGREYEQYF.

This rearrangement joins TRBV28 to TRBJ2-2; D is uncertain. The germline V and J ends were trimmed by 3 bases and 5 bases, with 4 bases remaining between them. CDR1 is MDHEN and CDR2 is SYDVKM in the germline V gene. The length of the CDR3 is 12 residues. CDR3 sequence reads: CASSLQTGELFF. The CDR3 nucleotides are TGTGCCAGCAGTTTGCAAACCGGGGAGCTGTTTTTT.

This clonotype has ten or more counts. The CDR3 sequence is CAISEQLKQPQHF. The CDR3 nucleotides read TGTGCCATCAGTGAGCAGTTAAAGCAGCCCCAGCATTTT. This sequence joins TRBV10-3 and TRBJ1-5, with D hard to call. CDR1 ENHRY and CDR2 SYGVKD come from the germline V gene. Trimming pared 2 bases from V and 7 bases from J, leaving 9 bases between. CDR3 length: 13 amino acids.

Details on this clonotype: With a much larger clone just one base away, this may be a read error. The V and J genes are TRBV6-2 or TRBV6-3 and TRBJ1-5; no firm D call. From germline, CDR1 is MNHEY and CDR2 SVGEGT. The CDR3 runs to 13 residues. The CDR3 is CVSRIRSGQPQHF. The CDR3 DNA reads as TGTGTCAGCAGAATCAGGAGCGGGCAGCCCCAGCATTTT.

This clonotype was found a few times. This chain joins TRBV3-1 and TRBJ2-2, with D tentatively TRBD1 (6 bases). Germline values: CDR1 LGHDT, CDR2 YNNKEL (reference sequence). V was pared by 7 bases and J by 3 bases, with 18 bases between. The CDR3 extends over 16 amino acids. The CDR3: CASKDDGRGDTGELFF. The DNA of the CDR3 is TGTGCCAGCAAGGATGATGGCAGGGGCGACACCGGGGAGCTGTTTTTT.

There are many counts of this clonotype. This chain joins TRBV3-1 and TRBJ2-4; 7 bases align to TRBD2. CDR1 and CDR2 from the germline V gene are LGHDT and YNNKEL (reference sequence). V dropped 0 bases and J dropped 7; count of bases not matched to a gene: 6. CDR3 length: 15 residues. Written as DNA, the CDR3 is TGTGCCAGCAGCCAAGATGGGGCGGGAGTTAACATTCAGTACTTC. It encodes CASSQDGAGVNIQYF.

There are many counts of this clonotype. The chain combines TRBV6-1 with TRBJ1-5; 7 nucleotides match TRBD1. This CDR3 has 13 residues. The V and J ends lost 4 bases and 4 bases, in that order; junction bases with no gene match: 1. CDR1 MNHNS and CDR2 SASEGT come from the germline V gene. The CDR3 reads CASSGDRNQPQHF. In DNA, the CDR3 is TGTGCCAGCAGTGGGGACAGAAATCAGCCCCAGCATTTT.

By sample share, this clonotype is medium-sized. CDR3 in DNA: TGTGCCAGCGGAACAGGGACCAAATCTGAAGCTTTCTTT. It encodes CASGTGTKSEAFF. This sequence joins TRBV27 and TRBJ1-1, with D possibly TRBD1 on 6 matching bases. V lost 8 bases, J lost 6 bases, and 16 bases lay in between. The CDR3 covers 13 residues. The germline gives CDR1 MNHEY, CDR2 SMNVEV (reference sequence).

This clonotype is medium-sized by share. The chain has TRBV29-1 and TRBJ1-1; tentatively, D is TRBD1 (5 bases). V was trimmed by 0 bases and J by 10 bases, leaving 18 bases between them. From germline, CDR1 is SQVTM and CDR2 ANQGSEA. The CDR3 has 14 residues. CDR3 protein: CSVEDPPGPGGAFF. Written as DNA, the CDR3 is TGCAGCGTTGAAGATCCCCCCGGGCCTGGGGGAGCTTTCTTT.

This clonotype is judged medium-sized. The genes are TRBV28 and TRBJ2-2; 10 bases align to TRBD1. This CDR3 has 15 residues. V was pared by 5 bases and J by 7 bases, with 7 bases of the junction left unmatched. Germline V gene sequence: CDR1 MDHEN, CDR2 SYDVKM. The CDR3 DNA reads as TGTGCCAGCAGTCCAACGACAGGGGGCGGCGGGGAGCTGTTTTTT. This gives the protein CASSPTTGGGGELFF. The full variable domain, with the rest looked up from reference TRBV28 and TRBJ2-2, is DVKVTQSSRYLVKRTGEKVFLECVQDMDHENMFWYRQDPGLGLRLIYFSYDVKMKEKGDIPEGYSVSREKKERFSLILESASTNQTSMYLCASSPTTGGGGELFFGEGSRLTVL.

This clonotype was picked up one time. Since a much larger clone is just one base distant, this may be a read error. The chain couples TRBV10-1 to TRBJ2-7; D might be TRBD1 (5 bases). The V gene's germline CDR1 is WNHNN and CDR2 SYGVQD (reference sequence). The length of the CDR3 is 12 residues. V lost 4 bases and J 6 bases, leaving 10 bases between the germline ends. The CDR3 DNA reads TGCGCCAGCAGTGGTAAGGGGCGCGAGCAGTACTTC. It codes for CASSGKGREQYF.

This clonotype came up many times. This sequence joins TRBV2 and TRBJ2-7; tentative D call: TRBD2 (5 bases). The V and J ends lost 6 bases and 6 bases respectively, with 12 bases between them. The CDR3 is 12 residues long. Germline CDR1 is SNHLY and CDR2 is FYNNEI. The chain's CDR3 is CASSSGRIEQYF. As DNA, the CDR3 is TGTGCCAGCAGCAGCGGAAGGATCGAGCAGTACTTC.

The table lists this clonotype with many counts. The rearrangement uses TRBV5-6 and TRBJ2-7, with 13 bases matching TRBD2. Germline loops: CDR1 SGHDT, CDR2 YYEEEE. This CDR3 has 16 amino acids. V lost 3 bases and J lost 1; bases outside the gene matches: 4. The chain's CDR3 is CASSWGLAGISYEQYF. As DNA, the CDR3 is TGTGCCAGCAGCTGGGGACTAGCGGGGATATCCTACGAGCAGTACTTC.

Sample share makes this clonotype medium-sized (0.01 to 0.1%). This chain joins TRBV27 and TRBJ2-7, with D perhaps assigned TRBD1 or TRBD2 (6 bases each). This CDR3 contains 15 residues. Trimming shortened V by 5 bases and J by 2 bases, and 16 bases separated the two germline ends. Germline V gene lookup returns CDR1 MNHEY and CDR2 SMNVEV (reference sequence). In DNA form, the CDR3 reads TGTGCCAGCAGTCCTAGGGGGGAAAAGACCTACGAGCAGTACTTC. Translated, it gives CASSPRGEKTYEQYF.

About this clonotype: An end of the junction does not agree with germline; a read error may underlie this. J is TRBJ1-5 and V is TRBV6-2 or TRBV6-3; 7 bases agree with TRBD1. The CDR3 sequence is 15 residues long. The germline CDR1 and CDR2 sequences are MNHEY and SVGEGT. CDR3 sequence (DNA): TGTGCCAGGCCCCGGACAGGAGTAAGCAATCAACCCCAGCATTTT. The encoded protein is CARPRTGVSNQPQHF.

As for this clonotype: In this CDR3 the conserved last residue, phenylalanine or tryptophan, is missing, so a read error is likely. CDR3 residues: CASSLGAGLAGVELGEQFL. In nucleotides, the CDR3 is TGTGCCAGCAGCTTAGGGGCGGGACTAGCGGGAGTCGAGTTGGGTGAGCAGTTCCTC. The chain combines TRBV7-9 with TRBJ2-1; 14 bases map to TRBD2. This CDR3 has 19 amino acids. V lost 1 base and J lost 9; bases outside the gene matches: 14. Germline loops: CDR1 SEHNR, CDR2 FQNEAQ (reference sequence).

This clonotype was seen repeatedly, ten times or more. The chain is built from TRBV28 and TRBJ2-6; 7 nucleotides agree with TRBD1. CDR3 length: 15 residues. Trimming took 4 bases from V and 1 from J; bases not matched to a gene: 1. The germline V gene has CDR1 MDHEN and CDR2 SYDVKM. The CDR3 nucleotides are TGTGCCAGCAGTTACAGGGGATCTGGGGCCAACGTCCTGACTTTC. Its translation: CASSYRGSGANVLTF.